This section outlines one T cell receptor (beta chain) sequence together with its context. A read error may account for a junction end that differs from germline. Germline-derived CDR1 and CDR2 are SEHNR and FQNEAQ (reference sequence). CDR3 size: 17 residues. Authors' processing steps: Reference gene primer amplification in the assay estimated nucleated cell counts. Repertoires were generated with immunoSEQ multiplex PCR, while TCRdb's copy carries only in-frame clones and drops some. V and J calls plus clone size are reproduced from that table; the DNA served to infer D and trimming. Among more than 150,000 clones listed, 81% were seen once. The record originates from a study of blood T cell repertoires in COVID-19. Study-level information: COVID-19 samples, acute and convalescent, were from the United States, Italy and Spain.

While infection was still active, Seattle patients were enrolled and then followed longitudinally. This TCR was sampled from a woman of 80 years or more with COVID-19, enrolled during active disease. The chain uses TRBV7-9 and TRBJ1-2; the match to TRBD1 covers 10 bases. Sequencing input: peripheral blood. CDR3: CASSLAALGQGNYGYTF. The CDR3 bases are TGTGCCAGCAGCCTAGCCGCTTTGGGACAGGGGAACTATGGCTACACCTTC.